The 2 T cell receptor beta chains given below trace back to one sample, sequenced in a study of T-cell reconstitution after alpha-beta-depleted transplantation in children. Unique molecular identifiers were used to barcode this TCRbeta library. TCRdb used MiXCR to reprocess the PCR reads, holding one entry per CDR3 protein. The sample has a few hundred thousand distinct CDR3 sequences, approximately 13% seen once. The material sequenced was PBMCs, mostly from graft donor cells, taken 360 days after TCRalphabeta/CD19-depleted stem cell transplant. All receptors come from a male patient aged 10 to 17 who had a stem cell transplant for acute myeloid leukemia, so the T cells may come from the graft donor.

This clonotype was seen ten or more times. One end of the junction varies from germline; a read error may be responsible. V usage is TRBV11-2 and J usage is TRBJ2-2; the D is unclear. The CDR3 is 8 amino acids. The germline gives CDR1 SGHAT, CDR2 FQNNGV. The CDR3 loop reads CASSLLDF. The CDR3 DNA follows: TGTGCCAGCAGCCTTCTCGATTTT.

The sample holds a few counts of this clonotype. The chain has TRBV28 and TRBJ2-3, with D uncertain. V lost 9 bases and J lost 4, with 11 bases in between. Per the germline V gene, CDR1 is MDHEN and CDR2 is SYDVKM. This CDR3 is built from 12 residues. DNA for the CDR3: TGTGCCAGTCTCAGAGCCCCAGATACGCAGTATTTT. It translates to CASLRAPDTQYF.